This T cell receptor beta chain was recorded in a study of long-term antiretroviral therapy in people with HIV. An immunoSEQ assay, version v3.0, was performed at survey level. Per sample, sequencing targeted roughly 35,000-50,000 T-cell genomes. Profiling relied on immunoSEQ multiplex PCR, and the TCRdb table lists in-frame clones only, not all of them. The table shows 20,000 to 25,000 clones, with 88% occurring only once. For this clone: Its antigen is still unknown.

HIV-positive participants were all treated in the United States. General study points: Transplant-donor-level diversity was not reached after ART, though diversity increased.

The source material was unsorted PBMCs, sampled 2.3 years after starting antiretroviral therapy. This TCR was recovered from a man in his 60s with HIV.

CDR3 loop: CASKQGGNTEAFF. The CDR3 bases are TGTGCCAGCAAACAGGGGGGGAACACTGAAGCTTTCTTT. The chain combines TRBV6-1 with TRBJ1-1; 8 bases map to TRBD1. This CDR3 comprises 13 residues. After removal of 7 bases from V and 1 base from J, the junction contained 2 bases not matched to a gene. Looked up from germline, CDR1 is MNHNS and CDR2 is SASEGT.